The clone carrying this T cell receptor beta chain appeared many times. No antigen is known for it. The germline gives CDR1 KGHDR, CDR2 SFDVKD. V dropped 4 bases and J dropped 1; count of bases not matched to a gene: 6. The CDR3 totals 18 residues. This sample was included in a study of identical twins. Regarding the study as a whole: Zero-insertion results could be subject to partial confounding by invariant MAIT and iNKT cells. Conclusions were based on cross-sectional statistical analysis, without following the same donors.

TCRdb re-called the 5' RACE reads with MiXCR, one entry per CDR3 protein. The sample contains 700,000 or so distinct CDR3 sequences, 8.6% of which appear only once. The sample was also reused in another study, on yellow fever vaccine responses in identical twins.

Specimen: PBMCs. The origin of this receptor is a woman younger than 35 in good health. The chain couples TRBV24-1 to TRBJ2-3; 14 bases are a match to TRBD2. The CDR3: CATSDPGTSGSRTDTQYF. The DNA for the CDR3 is TGTGCCACCAGTGACCCAGGGACTAGCGGGAGTCGCACAGATACGCAGTATTTT.